The clone carrying this T cell receptor (beta chain) was recorded a few times. The antigen remains undetermined. The data were taken from a study of molecular identifiers for immune sequencing clone quantification. TCRdb analysed the PCR reads with MiXCR anew, one entry per CDR3 protein. The sample lists about 100,000 distinct CDR3 sequences, around 33% occurring once. Whole-study findings and limits: Barcode-sharing identical TCR molecules could underestimate highly expanded clone sizes.

Sorted cells numbering 20,000 to 1,000,000, with 10%, 30% or 50% RNA, yielded the naive CD8 libraries. Sorted naive CD8 T cells were those defined as CD8+CD4-CCR7+CD45RA+. Trimming stripped 10 bases from V and 3 bases from J, with 16 bases between. CDR1 is LNHDA, CDR2 SQIVND, per germline (reference sequence). CDR3 length: 15 amino acids. The chain couples TRBV19 to TRBJ2-6; D is ambiguous. The TCR sequence derives from a human donor in good health. Some libraries in this study had Jurkat cell RNA spiked in. The sample was naive CD8+ T cells from blood, with Jurkat cell RNA spiked in. Stated subset: FACS-sorted CD8+CD4-CCR7+CD45RA+ naive T cells. CDR3 nucleotides: TGTGCCACCTCACCCGGCCTAAGTGGGGCCAACGTCCTGACTTTC. Its protein product is CATSPGLSGANVLTF.